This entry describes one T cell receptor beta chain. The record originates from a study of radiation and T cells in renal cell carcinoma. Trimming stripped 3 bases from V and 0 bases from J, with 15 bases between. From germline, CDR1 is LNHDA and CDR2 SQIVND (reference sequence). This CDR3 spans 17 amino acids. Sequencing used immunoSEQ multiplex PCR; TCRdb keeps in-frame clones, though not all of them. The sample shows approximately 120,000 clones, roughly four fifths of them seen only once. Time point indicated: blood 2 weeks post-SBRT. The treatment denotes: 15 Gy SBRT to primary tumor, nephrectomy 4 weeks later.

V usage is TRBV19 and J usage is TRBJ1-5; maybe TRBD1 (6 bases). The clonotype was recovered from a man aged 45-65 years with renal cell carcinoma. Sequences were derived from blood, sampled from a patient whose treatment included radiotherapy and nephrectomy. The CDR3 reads CASSIRGSRYSNQPQHF. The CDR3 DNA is TGTGCCAGTAGTATCAGGGGCTCCCGGTATAGCAATCAGCCCCAGCATTTT.